These 18 T cell receptor beta chains originate from one sample sequenced in a study of blood T cell repertoires in COVID-19. Assay: immunoSEQ multiplex PCR; the TCRdb copy retains only in-frame clones and omits some. The sample holds about half a million clones, 70% to 90% seen once. Material for sequencing was peripheral blood. These receptors originate from a human donor in a cohort sampled during active COVID-19.

J is TRBJ2-3 and V is TRBV28; the match to TRBD1 covers 10 bases. Germline V gene data show CDR1 as MDHEN and CDR2 as SYDVKM. The CDR3 contains 16 residues. Losses at the gene ends were 6 bases for V and 3 bases for J; bases not matched to a gene: 9. The CDR3 spells CASSPDRGPGTDTQYF. DNA of the CDR3: TGTGCCAGCAGCCCCGACAGGGGGCCTGGGACAGATACGCAGTATTTT.

J is TRBJ1-2 and V is TRBV6-4; 8 bases are shared with TRBD1. With 4 bases clipped from V and 1 base from J, the junction kept 5 bases outside the gene matches. The CDR3 runs to 15 residues. Per germline, CDR1 MRHNA and CDR2 SNTAGT. CDR3 amino acids: CASSAGTGGNYGYTF. CDR3 bases: TGTGCCAGCAGTGCCGGCACAGGGGGTAACTATGGCTACACCTTC.

The rearrangement links TRBV28 to TRBJ2-3; D unclear. Per the germline V gene, CDR1 is MDHEN and CDR2 is SYDVKM. V was trimmed by 7 bases and J by 0 bases, leaving 14 bases between them. The CDR3 covers 15 residues. The CDR3 reads CASMFSAPSTDTQYF. The CDR3 DNA reads as TGTGCCAGCATGTTCTCCGCGCCGAGCACAGATACGCAGTATTTT.

The V and J genes are TRBV5-1 and TRBJ1-2, with 8 bases lining up with TRBD1. This CDR3 has 15 residues. V was clipped by 2 bases and J by 6 bases; unmatched bases: 9. CDR1 and CDR2 (germline): SGHRS, YFSETQ. This chain's CDR3 is CASSLDGQGRNGYTF. The CDR3 bases are TGCGCCAGCAGCTTAGATGGACAGGGAAGAAATGGCTACACCTTC.

J is TRBJ2-3 and V is TRBV28, with TRBD2 matching over 8 bases. Germline V CDR1 and CDR2: MDHEN, SYDVKM. V gave up 6 bases and J gave up 5 bases; unmatched junction bases: 13. The CDR3 is 16 amino acids. The CDR3 sequence: CASRPRLAGGRDTQYF. In nucleotides, the CDR3 is TGTGCCAGCAGGCCGCGCCTGGCGGGAGGAAGAGATACGCAGTATTTT. Using reference TRBV28 and TRBJ2-3 for the parts outside the CDR3, the full variable domain is DVKVTQSSRYLVKRTGEKVFLECVQDMDHENMFWYRQDPGLGLRLIYFSYDVKMKEKGDIPEGYSVSREKKERFSLILESASTNQTSMYLCASRPRLAGGRDTQYFGPGTRLTVL.

The chain links TRBV5-1 to TRBJ2-5; possibly TRBD2 for D (6 bases). The CDR3 covers 17 residues. V lost 0 bases and J lost 4, with 19 bases in between. CDR1 SGHRS and CDR2 YFSETQ come from the germline V gene. CDR3 loop: CASSLALAETPRETQYF. CDR3 nucleotide sequence: TGCGCCAGCAGCTTGGCTTTAGCGGAGACGCCCCGAGAGACCCAGTACTTC.

In this sample, this clone turned up a few times. The chain employs TRBV18 and TRBJ2-2; 14 bases map to TRBD2. CDR1 and CDR2 from the germline V gene are KGHSH and LQKENI. Trimming at V came to 3 bases and at J to 6 bases, leaving 6 bases not matched to a gene. CDR3 size: 17 residues. CDR3 residues: CASSPGLAGVSAGELFF. The CDR3 DNA reads TGTGCCAGCTCACCGGGACTAGCGGGAGTATCGGCCGGGGAGCTGTTTTTT.

This clone has only a few counts. The chain combines TRBV7-9 with TRBJ2-1; D might be TRBD1 (6 bases). With 3 bases removed from V and 0 bases from J, the gap between germline ends came to 9 bases. This CDR3 has 15 residues. CDR1 is SEHNR, CDR2 FQNEAQ, per germline (reference sequence). The CDR3 DNA reads TGTGCCAGCAGCTTCCAGGGGATCTCCTACAATGAGCAGTTCTTC. It specifies CASSFQGISYNEQFF.

The chain carries TRBV25-1 and TRBJ1-5; TRBD1 is a possible D gene (5 bases). CDR3 length equals 12 residues. The V gene lost 6 bases and the J gene lost 5 bases, with 8 bases spanning the gap. The germline CDR1 and CDR2 sequences are MGHDK and SYGVNS. CDR3 in amino acids: CASRGGDQPQHF. Here the CDR3 DNA reads TGTGCCAGCAGAGGAGGGGATCAGCCCCAGCATTTT.

This clone was recorded once. This chain joins TRBV3-1 (or the pseudogene TRBV3-2) and TRBJ2-3; unclear D gene. The germline V gene has CDR1 LGHDT and CDR2 YNNKEL (reference sequence). This CDR3 is built from 13 residues. Trimming stripped 0 bases from V and 10 bases from J, with 11 bases between. CDR3 in DNA: TGTGCCAGCAGCCAAGATTTCGTGTCTTCGCAGTATTTT. It is translated as CASSQDFVSSQYF.

The CDR3 loop reads CASSRPRGVGETQYF. The DNA of the CDR3 is TGTGCCAGCAGCCGTCCCAGGGGGGTAGGGGAGACCCAGTACTTC. The chain uses TRBV11-3 and TRBJ2-5; a weak D match, TRBD1 (7 bases). The CDR3 totals 15 residues. Germline V lookup: CDR1 SGHNT, CDR2 YENEEA. V was cut by 5 bases and J by 5 bases, with 18 bases left in between. The complete variable domain, with remaining parts taken from reference TRBV11-3 and TRBJ2-5, reads EAGVVQSPRYKIIEKKQPVAFWCNPISGHNTLYWYLQNLGQGPELLIRYENEEAVDDSQLPKDRFSAERLKGVDSTLKIQPAELGDSAVYLCASSRPRGVGETQYFGPGTRLLVL.

The table lists this clone with many counts. The gene calls are TRBV9 and TRBJ1-2, with 12 bases identical to TRBD1. The CDR3 covers 16 residues. Germline CDR1 and CDR2: SGDLS and YYNGEE. Unmatched junction bases numbered 7, after V lost 3 bases and J lost 4 bases. The CDR3, as DNA: TGTGCCAGCAGCGACGGGACAGGGGGCACTCTCTATGGCTACACCTTC. Residues: CASSDGTGGTLYGYTF.

The chain links TRBV2 to TRBJ2-7; 11 nucleotides match TRBD2. Per the germline V gene, CDR1 is SNHLY and CDR2 is FYNNEI. This CDR3 comprises 16 residues. J gave up 7 bases and V 3 bases, and 11 bases lay outside the gene matches. The CDR3: CASSEGSGRAAGEQYF. In nucleotides, the CDR3 is TGTGCCAGCAGTGAGGGTAGCGGGAGGGCCGCTGGGGAGCAGTACTTC.

The V gene is TRBV3-1 (or the pseudogene TRBV3-2), the J gene TRBJ2-5; TRBD2 matches at 12 bases. This CDR3 is 17 amino acids long. Germline CDR1 and CDR2: LGHDT and YNNKEL (reference sequence). V trimming: 0 bases; J trimming: 4 bases; junction bases outside the gene matches: 6. CDR3: CASSQDLAGGLRETQYF. CDR3 nucleotides: TGTGCCAGCAGCCAAGATCTAGCGGGAGGGCTCAGAGAGACCCAGTACTTC.

The rearrangement joins TRBV5-1 to TRBJ2-3; TRBD2 is a possible D gene (6 bases). The V gene's germline CDR1 is SGHRS and CDR2 YFSETQ. V lost 4 bases and J lost 6, with 12 bases in between. The CDR3 spans 13 residues. The CDR3: CASSPGRGDTQYF. CDR3 in DNA: TGCGCCAGCAGCCCCGGACGGGGGGATACGCAGTATTTT.

The count of this clone is one. This chain uses TRBV2 with TRBJ2-7, with D tentatively TRBD2 (5 bases). The CDR3 totals 13 residues. The germline V gene has CDR1 SNHLY and CDR2 FYNNEI. V was trimmed by 7 bases and J by 3 bases, leaving 13 bases between them. The DNA of the CDR3 is TGTGCCAGCATATCACTAGACGACTACGAGCAGTACTTC. It yields the protein CASISLDDYEQYF. Full variable domain (remainder filled in from reference TRBV2 and TRBJ2-7): EPEVTQTPSHQVTQMGQEVILRCVPISNHLYFYWYRQILGQKVEFLVSFYNNEISEKSEIFDDQFSVERPDGSNFTLKIRSTKLEDSAMYFCASISLDDYEQYFGPGTRLTVT.

The chain has TRBV2 and TRBJ1-1; maybe TRBD1 (6 bases). Germline V gives CDR1 SNHLY, CDR2 FYNNEI. The CDR3 length is 14 residues. The germline V and J ends were trimmed by 5 bases and 3 bases, with 13 bases remaining between them. CDR3: CASSMDSGDTEAFF. The CDR3, as DNA: TGTGCCAGCAGTATGGACAGCGGGGACACTGAAGCTTTCTTT.

This chain links TRBV24-1 with TRBJ2-7; 11 nucleotides match TRBD2. Trimming at V came to 4 bases and at J to 2 bases, leaving 3 bases not matched to a gene. Germline V gene sequence: CDR1 KGHDR, CDR2 SFDVKD. CDR3 size: 15 residues. CDR3: CATSDTSGRPYEQYF. For the CDR3, the DNA is TGTGCCACCAGTGACACTAGCGGGAGACCCTACGAGCAGTACTTC.